The rows below give T cell receptor beta chains drawn from one sample of a study of T cell responses to AZD1222 COVID-19 vaccine. Only in-frame clones appear in the TCRdb table, and some are missing; sequencing was by immunoSEQ multiplex PCR. The sample yields 100,000 to 150,000 clones, roughly nine tenths seen once. The sample in question was peripheral blood, obtained on day 0 of AZD1222 vaccination. Every receptor here comes from an adult in good health. Both conserved end residues are part of each CDR3. D genes are given only for firm matches. Clone size appears in some rows only: once, few, many, or a class for an expanded clone.

V	J	size	D	CDR3	DNA
TRBV5-6	TRBJ2-1	-	-	CASRSFDGSSYNEQFF	TGTGCCAGCAGATCATTCGACGGGAGCTCCTACAATGAGCAGTTCTTC
TRBV14	TRBJ2-5	once	-	CASSQGTRKYF	TGTGCCAGCAGCCAAGGGACACGGAAATACTTC
TRBV28	TRBJ1-5	few	-	CASSLVVGWGGRPQHF	TGTGCCAGCAGTTTAGTCGTGGGCTGGGGTGGTCGGCCCCAGCATTTT
TRBV5-5	TRBJ1-1	-	TRBD1	CASSQLTGLLGTEAFF	TGTGCCAGCAGCCAACTGACAGGGCTTTTGGGCACTGAAGCTTTCTTT
TRBV5-8	TRBJ1-4	-	-	CASSSTGTNEKLFF	TGTGCCAGCAGCTCGACAGGCACTAATGAAAAACTGTTTTTT
TRBV6-2/TRBV6-3	TRBJ2-3	once	-	CASSYFSADTQYF	TGTGCCAGCAGTTACTTTTCGGCAGATACGCAGTATTTT
TRBV6-6	TRBJ2-1	-	TRBD2	CATGLAGSNEQFF	TGTGCCACGGGACTAGCGGGGTCGAATGAGCAGTTCTTC
TRBV18	TRBJ2-2	once	-	CASSPRNRNTGELFF	TGTGCCAGCTCACCACGGAATAGGAACACCGGGGAGCTGTTTTTT
TRBV6-2/TRBV6-3	TRBJ2-7	-	TRBD2	CASSYVIQGLAGYEQYF	TGTGCCAGCAGTTACGTAATTCAGGGACTAGCGGGTTACGAGCAGTACTTC
TRBV7-6	TRBJ2-1	-	TRBD2	CASSPFSGGANEQFF	TGTGCCAGCAGCCCCTTTAGCGGGGGGGCGAATGAGCAGTTCTTC
TRBV27	TRBJ2-1	-	-	CASSTRISGLSSYNEQFF	TGTGCCAGCAGTACCAGGATTAGCGGTCTTAGCTCCTACAATGAGCAGTTCTTC
TRBV27	TRBJ2-7	-	-	CASSLSYGSQGGYEQYF	TGTGCCAGCAGTTTATCATATGGGAGTCAGGGGGGTTACGAGCAGTACTTC
TRBV5-1	TRBJ2-1	once	TRBD1	CASSQDGQGGVNEQFF	TGCGCCAGCAGCCAGGACGGACAGGGGGGTGTGAATGAGCAGTTCTTC
TRBV11-2	TRBJ2-2	-	TRBD2	CASTFLGLAGGTGELFF	TGTGCCAGCACCTTCCTGGGACTAGCGGGGGGGACCGGGGAGCTGTTTTTT
TRBV29-1	TRBJ2-5	-	-	CSAAGGGAETQYF	TGCAGCGCAGCAGGAGGGGGTGCGGAGACCCAGTACTTC
TRBV6-5	TRBJ1-1	once	-	CASSLQRTVNTEAFF	TGTGCCAGCAGCCTTCAACGGACAGTGAACACTGAAGCTTTCTTT
TRBV6-4	TRBJ1-3	-	-	CASSDPKATVLGVTGNTIYF	TGTGCCAGCAGTGACCCCAAAGCGACAGTCTTGGGGGTTACTGGAAACACCATATATTTT
TRBV6-5	TRBJ1-5	-	-	CASSPGTVSNQPQHF	TGTGCCAGCAGCCCAGGGACGGTTAGCAATCAGCCCCAGCATTTT
TRBV10-3	TRBJ1-1	-	-	CAISRENTEAFF	TGTGCCATCAGTAGGGAGAACACTGAAGCTTTCTTT
TRBV5-5	TRBJ1-1	once	TRBD1	CASSLAPDREAFF	TGTGCCAGCAGCTTGGCCCCGGACAGGGAAGCTTTCTTT
TRBV3-1/TRBV3-2	TRBJ2-2	-	TRBD2	CASSQVSGGLMFF	TGTGCCAGCAGCCAAGTTAGCGGGGGGTTGATGTTTTTT
TRBV7-2	TRBJ2-4	-	-	CASSSVKQGSTYF	TGTGCCAGCAGCTCCGTAAAGCAGGGAAGTACGTACTTC
TRBV19	TRBJ2-1	-	-	CASTPGSYNEQFF	TGTGCCAGTACCCCGGGGTCCTACAATGAGCAGTTCTTC
TRBV21-1	TRBJ2-7	-	-	CASICPPYEQYF	TGTGCCAGCATCTGTCCCCCTTACGAGCAGTACTTC
TRBV19	TRBJ1-6	-	-	CASSIYQGVNSPLHF	TGTGCCAGTAGTATATACCAAGGGGTTAATTCACCCCTCCACTTT
TRBV6-1	TRBJ1-3	-	TRBD1	CASSDPGQARNTIYF	TGTGCCAGCAGTGATCCTGGACAGGCTCGAAACACCATATATTTT
TRBV19	TRBJ1-5	once	-	CASRPRYSNQPQHF	TGTGCCAGCCGACCTCGGTATAGCAATCAGCCCCAGCATTTT
TRBV7-2	TRBJ1-2	-	-	CASSSDVNYGYTF	TGTGCCAGCAGCTCCGATGTGAACTATGGCTACACCTTC
TRBV2	TRBJ2-3	-	TRBD2	CASSQGGLAGGGTDTQYF	TGTGCCAGCAGCCAAGGGGGACTAGCGGGAGGAGGAACAGATACGCAGTATTTT
TRBV25-1	TRBJ1-5	-	-	CASSEGGGHQPQHF	TGTGCCAGCAGTGAGGGAGGGGGACATCAGCCCCAGCATTTT
TRBV29-1	TRBJ1-3	-	-	CSAGGNSGNTIYF	TGCAGCGCCGGGGGTAATTCGGGAAACACCATATATTTT
TRBV3-1/TRBV3-2	TRBJ2-1	-	-	CASSQGAGPSYNEQFF	TGTGCCAGCAGCCAAGGGGCGGGACCCTCCTACAATGAGCAGTTCTTC
TRBV2	TRBJ2-1	-	-	CASSDNANEQFF	TGTGCCAGCAGTGACAATGCCAATGAGCAGTTCTTC